This entry lists 22 T cell receptor beta chains sequenced from one sample in a study of beta chain features in type 1 diabetes. Every isolated RNA sample was fully reverse transcribed, so sequencing captured expressed TCRB transcripts. Profiled with immunoSEQ multiplex PCR; TCRdb holds only in-frame clones, not every one. This table has 250,000 to 350,000 clones, about 14% appearing once. Sequencing was performed on central memory CD4+ T cells from blood. These receptors originate from a young man in good health.

The rearrangement links TRBV5-4 to TRBJ2-1; a weak D match, TRBD2 (5 bases). This CDR3 comprises 17 residues. V lost 4 bases, J lost 0 bases, and 17 bases lay in between. The germline gives CDR1 SGHNT, CDR2 YYREEE (reference sequence). The CDR3 DNA follows: TGTGCCAGCAGCCAAGGATCGGGGAGAAGCTCCTACAATGAGCAGTTCTTC. It encodes CASSQGSGRSSYNEQFF.

This clone was observed at least ten times. The chain is built from TRBV7-6 and TRBJ1-2; D might be TRBD1 (6 bases). Germline CDR1 is SGHVS and CDR2 is FNYEAQ. This CDR3 contains 15 residues. V was pared by 3 bases and J by 5 bases, with 16 bases between. The CDR3 reads CASSLGPGTKYGYTF. The CDR3 DNA sequence: TGTGCCAGCAGCTTGGGGCCCGGGACAAAATATGGCTACACCTTC.

This clone showed up just a few times. This specimen includes other DNA sequences encoding the same CDR3. The rearrangement joins TRBV7-9 to TRBJ1-2; D unresolved. The CDR3 has 12 residues. CDR1 is SEHNR, CDR2 FQNEAQ, per germline (reference sequence). Between the trimmed V and J ends, which lost 4 bases and 8 bases, there was a span of 11 bases. The DNA of the CDR3 is TGTGCCAGCAGCTCCCGTGGGAGGGGCTACACCTTC. As protein: CASSSRGRGYTF.

This clone has a handful of counts. Other nucleotide sequences in the sample specify the same CDR3. The J gene is TRBJ1-5, the V gene TRBV27; no clear D gene. The CDR3 is 13 residues long. V was cut by 1 base and J by 4 bases, with 5 bases left in between. Germline CDR1 is MNHEY and CDR2 is SMNVEV (reference sequence). CDR3 sequence reads: CASSLLGNQPQHF. The CDR3 DNA reads as TGTGCCAGCAGTTTATTAGGGAATCAGCCCCAGCATTTT.

This chain joins TRBV6-1 and TRBJ2-7, with 7 bases identical to TRBD1. CDR1 is MNHNS and CDR2 is SASEGT in the germline V gene. The junction had 8 bases not matched to a gene; V was cut back by 10 bases and J by 5 bases. CDR3 length equals 12 residues. The CDR3 spells CATRQGQNEQYV. The CDR3 region has the DNA TGTGCCACGAGACAGGGCCAAAACGAGCAGTACGTC.

This chain uses TRBV7-9 with TRBJ1-6; D gene uncertain. V lost 5 bases and J lost 8, with 13 bases in between. The CDR3 spans 14 residues. The germline V gene has CDR1 SEHNR and CDR2 FQNEAQ (reference sequence). As DNA, the CDR3 is TGTGCCAGCAGCCAAGAGACGTGGGATTCACCCCTCCACTTT. It translates to CASSQETWDSPLHF. The full variable domain, rest sourced from reference TRBV7-9 and TRBJ1-6, is DTGVSQNPRHKITKRGQNVTFRCDPISEHNRLYWYRQTLGQGPEFLTYFQNEAQLEKSRLLSDRFSAERPKGSFSTLEIQRTEQGDSAMYLCASSQETWDSPLHFGNGTRLTVT.

This clone turned up a few times. The chain combines TRBV27 with TRBJ2-5; 9 bases are a match to TRBD2. With V trimmed by 10 bases and J by 4 bases, 13 bases remained unmatched. This CDR3 comprises 15 residues. Germline V gene data show CDR1 as MNHEY and CDR2 as SMNVEV (reference sequence). In DNA, the CDR3 is TGTGCCACAAACGAGGGTAGCGGGAGAGGAGAGACCCAGTACTTC. Translating it yields CATNEGSGRGETQYF.

The rearrangement links TRBV19 to TRBJ2-7; no clear D gene. This CDR3 is 11 amino acids long. Trimming removed 5 bases from V and 6 bases from J, with 8 bases in between. Germline CDR1 LNHDA, CDR2 SQIVND (reference sequence). The CDR3 here is CASSSGVEQYV. In DNA, the CDR3 is TGTGCCAGTAGTTCTGGGGTCGAGCAGTACGTC.

The chain joins TRBV5-6 to TRBJ2-2, with a weak D call TRBD1 (5 bases). The CDR3 spans 14 residues. The germline V gene has CDR1 SGHDT and CDR2 YYEEEE. The germline V and J ends were trimmed by 4 bases and 7 bases, with 14 bases remaining between them. Written as DNA, the CDR3 is TGTGCCAGCAGCGCAGGGCCCCTCGGCGGGGAGCTGTTTTTT. This sequence encodes CASSAGPLGGELFF.

There are a few counts of this clone. This sequence joins TRBV2 and TRBJ2-5; D is possibly TRBD1 or TRBD2 (5 bases each). Germline V lookup: CDR1 SNHLY, CDR2 FYNNEI. This CDR3 has 15 amino acids. V lost 5 bases, J lost 5 bases, and 18 bases lay in between. CDR3 loop: CASSHPRDARETQYF. The CDR3 region has the DNA TGTGCCAGCAGTCACCCCCGGGACGCACGGGAGACCCAGTACTTC.

J is TRBJ1-1 and V is TRBV11-3; 8 bases align to TRBD1. The CDR3 extends over 14 amino acids. The germline CDR1 and CDR2 sequences are SGHNT and YENEEA. J lost 5 bases, V lost 5 bases, and 7 bases had no gene match. The CDR3 spells CASSLHRGRTEAFF. DNA for the CDR3: TGTGCCAGCAGCCTCCACAGGGGGAGGACTGAAGCTTTCTTT.

The table lists this clone with a few counts. This sequence joins TRBV5-1 and TRBJ2-3, with D unclear. CDR1 and CDR2 (germline): SGHRS, YFSETQ. The V end was cut by 0 bases, the J end by 5 bases, with 19 bases between. The CDR3 extends over 17 amino acids. The DNA for the CDR3 is TGCGCCAGCAGCTTGGTGACCCTCGTCCCCACTTTAGATACGCAGTATTTT. Translation: CASSLVTLVPTLDTQYF.

A remark on this clone: Other DNA sequences in this sample translate to the same CDR3. The V and J genes are TRBV7-2 and TRBJ2-2; D is uncertain. V gave up 5 bases and J gave up 6 bases, with 7 bases separating them. Germline-derived CDR1 and CDR2 are SGHTA and FQGNSA. This CDR3 spans 12 amino acids. The CDR3 here is CASSRTPGELFF. The CDR3 coding sequence is TGTGCCAGCAGCCGAACCCCCGGGGAGCTGTTTTTT.

This clone came up a few times. The chain employs TRBV6-1 and TRBJ1-1; D is unclear. Trimming shortened V by 5 bases and J by 4 bases, and 11 bases separated the two germline ends. Germline CDR1 and CDR2: MNHNS and SASEGT. This CDR3 contains 13 residues. DNA for the CDR3: TGTGCCAGCAGTCGGGTGGGTGGCACTGAAGCTTTCTTT. Translating gives CASSRVGGTEAFF.

This sequence joins TRBV11-2 and TRBJ2-7; possibly TRBD2 for D (5 bases). The CDR3 covers 13 residues. Trimming left V 8 bases short and J 2 bases short, with 13 bases between. CDR1 is SGHAT, CDR2 FQNNGV, per germline. The CDR3 nucleotides read TGTGCCAGCGGGCGAGGGCGGGCCTACGAGCAGTACTTC. Translation: CASGRGRAYEQYF.

This clone occurred once. This rearrangement joins TRBV7-3 to TRBJ1-5; 9 bases align to TRBD1. The germline gives CDR1 SGHTA, CDR2 FQGTGA. The J segment lost 8 bases and the V segment lost 2 bases, leaving 7 bases of the junction unmatched. There are 15 residues in the CDR3. DNA for the CDR3: TGTGCCAGCAGCTTAGGGGACAGGGTGGGGGAGCCCCAGCATTTT. This translates into CASSLGDRVGEPQHF. The complete variable domain, with remaining parts taken from reference TRBV7-3 and TRBJ1-5, reads GAGVSQTPSNKVTEKGKYVELRCDPISGHTALYWYRQSLGQGPEFLIYFQGTGAADDSGLPNDRFFAVRPEGSVSTLKIQRTERGDSAVYLCASSLGDRVGEPQHFGDGTRLSIL.

This clone was seen repeatedly, ten times or more. V is TRBV5-8 and J is TRBJ2-2; 7 bases match TRBD1. CDR1 and CDR2 (germline): SGHTS, YDEGEE. V lost 4 bases and J lost 5; bases outside the gene matches: 8. The CDR3 has 15 amino acids. The CDR3 nucleotides are TGTGCCAGCAGCCCGGGACAGCTAATAACCGGGGAGCTGTTTTTT. It is translated as CASSPGQLITGELFF.

This clone was seen more than once but under ten times. The J gene is TRBJ1-4, the V gene TRBV28; D ambiguous. Germline CDR1 MDHEN, CDR2 SYDVKM. The CDR3 runs to 15 residues. V lost 6 bases and J lost 0, with 11 bases in between. CDR3 residues: CASRLGRATNEKLFF. The DNA for the CDR3 is TGTGCCAGCAGGCTAGGACGAGCAACTAATGAAAAACTGTTTTTT. The full variable domain, its missing parts supplied by reference TRBV28 and TRBJ1-4, is DVKVTQSSRYLVKRTGEKVFLECVQDMDHENMFWYRQDPGLGLRLIYFSYDVKMKEKGDIPEGYSVSREKKERFSLILESASTNQTSMYLCASRLGRATNEKLFFGSGTQLSVL.

The V call is TRBV4-1, the J call TRBJ1-2; D call uncertain. Per germline, CDR1 MGHRA and CDR2 YSYEKL. V lost 0 bases and J lost 8, with 19 bases in between. This CDR3 comprises 16 residues. The CDR3 nucleotides are TGCGCCAGCAGCCAAGACCGTAACAGCGAGTGGTTGGGCTACACCTTC. Amino acids: CASSQDRNSEWLGYTF.

This chain joins TRBV18 and TRBJ1-1; weak D call: TRBD1 (5 bases). The CDR3 loop spans 16 amino acids. CDR1 is KGHSH and CDR2 is LQKENI in the germline V gene. Trimming left V 2 bases short and J 1 base short, with 14 bases between. The CDR3 loop is CASSPAILTGNTEAFF. The CDR3 nucleotides read TGTGCCAGCTCACCAGCCATACTCACAGGGAACACTGAAGCTTTCTTT.

A few counts support this clone. The chain couples TRBV6-5 to TRBJ2-1, with D possibly TRBD2 on 5 matching bases. Trimming removed 10 bases from V and 4 bases from J, with 8 bases in between. The CDR3 covers 11 residues. The germline CDR1 and CDR2 sequences are MNHEY and SVGAGI. DNA for the CDR3: TGTGCCACCAGCGGTTACAATGAGCAGTTCTTC. Translation gives CATSGYNEQFF.

This clone has only a few counts. The rearrangement joins TRBV30 to TRBJ2-5; 11 bases map to TRBD2. Germline CDR1 GTSNPN, CDR2 SVGIG (reference sequence). There are 16 residues in the CDR3. Trimming took 2 bases from V and 1 from J; bases not matched to a gene: 6. In DNA, the CDR3 is TGTGCCTGGAGTCTCACCGGGACTAGCGGCCAAGAGACCCAGTACTTC. This codes for CAWSLTGTSGQETQYF.